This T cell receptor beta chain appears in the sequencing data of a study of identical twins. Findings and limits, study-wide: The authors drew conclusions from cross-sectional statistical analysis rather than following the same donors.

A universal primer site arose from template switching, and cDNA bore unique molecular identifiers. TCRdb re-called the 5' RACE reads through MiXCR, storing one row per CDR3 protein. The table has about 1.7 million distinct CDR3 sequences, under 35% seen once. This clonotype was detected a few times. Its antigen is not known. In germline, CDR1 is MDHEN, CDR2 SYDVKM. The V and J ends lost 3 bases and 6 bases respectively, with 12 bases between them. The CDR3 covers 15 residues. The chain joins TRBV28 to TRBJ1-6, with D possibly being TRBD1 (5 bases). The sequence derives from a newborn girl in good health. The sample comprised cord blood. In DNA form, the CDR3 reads TGTGCCAGCAGTTTGGGACCCAGCCTTAATTCACCCCTCCACTTT. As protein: CASSLGPSLNSPLHF.